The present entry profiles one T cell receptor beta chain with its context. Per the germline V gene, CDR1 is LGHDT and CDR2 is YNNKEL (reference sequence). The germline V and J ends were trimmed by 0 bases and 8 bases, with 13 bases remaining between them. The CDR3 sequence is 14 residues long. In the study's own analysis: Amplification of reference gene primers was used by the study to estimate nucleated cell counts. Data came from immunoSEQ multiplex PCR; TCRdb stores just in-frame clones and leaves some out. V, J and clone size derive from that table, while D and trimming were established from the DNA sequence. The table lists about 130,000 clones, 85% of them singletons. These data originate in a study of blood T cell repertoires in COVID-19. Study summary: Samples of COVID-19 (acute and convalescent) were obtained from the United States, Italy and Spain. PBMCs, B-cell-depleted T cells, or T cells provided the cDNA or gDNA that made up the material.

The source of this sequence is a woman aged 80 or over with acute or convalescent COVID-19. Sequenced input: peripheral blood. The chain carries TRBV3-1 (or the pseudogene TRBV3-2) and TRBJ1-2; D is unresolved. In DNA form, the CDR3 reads TGTGCCAGCAGCCAAGATCGAGGGATGGTAGGCTACACCTTC. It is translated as CASSQDRGMVGYTF.